The following is a T cell receptor beta chain sequence with its context. Its specificity is not known. This entry comes from a study of OX40 agonist ivuxolimab in advanced cancers. Overall study findings and caveats: Dose levels from 0.1 to 3.0 mg/kg saw CD4+ and CD8+ blood T cells expand clonally by week 6.

The CDR3 has 13 amino acids. The germline V and J ends were trimmed by 4 bases and 7 bases, with 12 bases remaining between them. Germline CDR1 is SGHRS and CDR2 is YFSETQ. Some clones are missing from TCRdb's copy, which holds only in-frame ones; the method was immunoSEQ multiplex PCR. The sample comprises roughly 150,000 clones, 94% of which are singletons, and 0.31% rests with the top ten. The clonotype was recovered from an adult with an advanced solid tumor such as melanoma, head and neck, liver or kidney cancer. Source: CD4+ or CD8+ T cells sorted from blood, taken in a trial of the OX40 agonist ivuxolimab. The chain is built from TRBV5-1 and TRBJ1-3; D remains unclear. The CDR3 sequence: CASSVTEGNTIYF. The CDR3 coding sequence is TGCGCCAGCAGCGTGACGGAGGGCAACACCATATATTTT.